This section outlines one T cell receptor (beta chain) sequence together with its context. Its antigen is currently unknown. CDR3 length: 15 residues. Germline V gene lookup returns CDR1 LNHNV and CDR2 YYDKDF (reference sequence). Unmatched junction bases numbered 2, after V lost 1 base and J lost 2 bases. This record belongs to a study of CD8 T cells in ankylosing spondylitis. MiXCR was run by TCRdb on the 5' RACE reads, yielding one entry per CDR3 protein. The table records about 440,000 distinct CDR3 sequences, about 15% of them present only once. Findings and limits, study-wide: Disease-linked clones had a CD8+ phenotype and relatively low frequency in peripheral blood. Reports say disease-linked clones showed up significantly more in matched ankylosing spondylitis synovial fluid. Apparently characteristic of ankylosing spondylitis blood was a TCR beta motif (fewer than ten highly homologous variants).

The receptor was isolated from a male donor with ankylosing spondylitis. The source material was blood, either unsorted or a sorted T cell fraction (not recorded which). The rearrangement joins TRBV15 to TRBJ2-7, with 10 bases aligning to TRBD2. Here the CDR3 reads CATSRGLAGAYEQYF. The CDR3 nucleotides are TGTGCCACCAGCAGAGGTCTAGCGGGAGCCTACGAGCAGTACTTC.